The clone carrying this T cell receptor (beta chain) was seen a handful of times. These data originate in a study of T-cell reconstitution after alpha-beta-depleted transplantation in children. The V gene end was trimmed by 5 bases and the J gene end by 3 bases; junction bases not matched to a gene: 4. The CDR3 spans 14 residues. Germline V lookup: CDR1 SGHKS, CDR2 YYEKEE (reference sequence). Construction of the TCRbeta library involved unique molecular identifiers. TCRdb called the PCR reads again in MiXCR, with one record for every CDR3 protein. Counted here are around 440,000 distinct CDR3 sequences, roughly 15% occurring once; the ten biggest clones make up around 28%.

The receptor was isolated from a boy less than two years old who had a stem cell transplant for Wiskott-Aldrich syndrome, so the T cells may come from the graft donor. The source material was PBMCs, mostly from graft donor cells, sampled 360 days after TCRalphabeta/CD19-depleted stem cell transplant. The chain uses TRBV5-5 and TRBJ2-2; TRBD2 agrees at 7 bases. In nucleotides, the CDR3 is TGTGCCAGCAGATCCGGGGGGTACACCGGGGAGCTGTTTTTT. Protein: CASRSGGYTGELFF.